The 11 T cell receptor beta chains given below trace back to one sample, sequenced in a study of human T cells and chemical hapten exposure (dated by TCRdb to the early 2020s). The intended sense of this specimen's time point label: patch test 1, 2 weeks after DPC sensitization. Per the publication, the treatment or condition label means: therapeutic diphenylcyclopropenone sensitization with weekly scalp DPC. Library preparation used RACE. Sequencing relied on a NextSeq 500. Using fastp at Q25 and MiXCR, TCRdb reprocessed the public reads and kept productive beta chains. When rows share a CDR3 protein, they turn into one entry using the most common DNA and genes. This sample has some 94,000 distinct CDR3 sequences in its table, and around an eighth of those were observed once. Around 2.2% of the sample lies in the top ten. The sequenced sample was whole blood, obtained in connection with sensitization to the hapten diphenylcyclopropenone (DPC). The receptors shown here come from a woman between 40 and 50 years old with alopecia areata. Some clones in this sample may be carry-over from other donors' samples.

This chain uses TRBV5-1 with TRBJ2-2; TRBD1 agrees at 8 bases. J lost 5 bases, V lost 4 bases, and 4 bases had no gene match. CDR1 and CDR2 from the germline V gene are SGHRS and YFSETQ. The CDR3 spans 14 residues. The CDR3 here is CASSPDRETGELFF. As DNA, the CDR3 is TGCGCCAGCAGCCCGGACAGGGAGACCGGGGAGCTGTTTTTT.

This clonotype has only a few counts. The rearrangement joins TRBV7-8 to TRBJ2-3; possibly TRBD2 for D (5 bases). V was clipped by 5 bases and J by 4 bases, with 19 bases between them. The CDR3 totals 16 residues. From germline, CDR1 is SGHVS and CDR2 FQNEAQ. As DNA, the CDR3 is TGTGCCAGCAGCGCCTCAGCGGCCCTCCCCCCAGATACGCAGTATTTT. Residues: CASSASAALPPDTQYF.

This clonotype was seen many times. The V gene is TRBV6-2 or TRBV6-3, the J gene TRBJ2-7, with 10 nucleotides matching TRBD1. This CDR3 is built from 16 residues. The V gene end was trimmed by 6 bases and the J gene end by 5 bases; junction bases not matched to a gene: 13. Germline CDR1 is MNHEY and CDR2 is SVGEGT. CDR3 sequence (DNA): TGTGCCAGCAGACCCCCTCCGGGACAGGGGACCGACGAGCAGTACTTC. It translates to CASRPPPGQGTDEQYF.

This clonotype was detected a few times. The rearrangement uses TRBV5-1 and TRBJ1-5; TRBD1 might be the D (6 bases). In germline, CDR1 is SGHRS, CDR2 YFSETQ. V was shortened by 0 bases and J by 2 bases, with 9 bases between the two germline ends. This CDR3 region has 15 residues. DNA for the CDR3: TGCGCCAGCAGCTTGGCGGGGGCTGGCAATCAGCCCCAGCATTTT. It encodes CASSLAGAGNQPQHF. The whole variable domain, remainder taken from reference TRBV5-1 and TRBJ1-5, is KAGVTQTPRYLIKTRGQQVTLSCSPISGHRSVSWYQQTPGQGLQFLFEYFSETQRNKGNFPGRFSGRQFSNSRSEMNVSTLELGDSALYLCASSLAGAGNQPQHFGDGTRLSIL.

This sequence joins TRBV20-1 and TRBJ2-7; TRBD1 agrees at 7 bases. V lost 5 bases, J lost 3 bases, and 10 bases stayed unmatched. Per the germline V gene, CDR1 is DFQATT and CDR2 is SNEGSKA (reference sequence). The CDR3 is made up of 14 amino acids. The CDR3 sequence: CSASVTGAIYEQYF. CDR3 nucleotide sequence: TGCAGTGCTTCCGTCACAGGGGCCATCTACGAGCAGTACTTC.

The chain has TRBV4-3 and TRBJ2-7; D gene uncertain. Germline CDR1 and CDR2: LGHNA and YSLEER. The CDR3 covers 13 residues. Trimming removed 0 bases from V and 4 bases from J, with 7 bases in between. CDR3 in amino acids: CASSQDIRYEQYF. DNA of the CDR3: TGCGCCAGCAGCCAAGATATTAGGTACGAGCAGTACTTC.

This clonotype was observed at least ten times. V usage is TRBV3-1 and J usage is TRBJ1-6, with 8 bases identical to TRBD1. CDR1 is LGHDT, CDR2 YNNKEL, per germline (reference sequence). V lost 4 bases and J lost 10; bases outside the gene matches: 12. This CDR3 has 16 residues. The CDR3 region is CASSRVLDRVGSPLHF. In DNA form, the CDR3 reads TGTGCCAGCAGCCGGGTACTGGACAGGGTTGGCTCACCCCTCCACTTT.

This clonotype was counted only a few times. The chain links TRBV7-6 to TRBJ2-1; 7 bases line up with TRBD2. Germline CDR1 reads SGHVS; CDR2 reads FNYEAQ. The CDR3 extends over 14 amino acids. Germline trimming cut 1 base from V and 6 bases from J; bases unmatched to any gene: 3. CDR3 in amino acids: CASSLEASGNEQFF. The CDR3 DNA reads as TGTGCCAGCAGCTTAGAGGCTAGCGGCAATGAGCAGTTCTTC.

A few counts support this clonotype. This chain uses TRBV20-1 with TRBJ2-2; D is perhaps TRBD1 or TRBD2 (5 bases each). Trimming left V 3 bases short and J 4 bases short, with 24 bases between. The germline CDR1 and CDR2 sequences are DFQATT and SNEGSKA (reference sequence). This CDR3 is 18 amino acids long. The CDR3, as DNA: TGCAGTGCTAGGGGTCAGCTTGGGGGAACCGCCGGCACCGGGGAGCTGTTTTTT. Protein sequence: CSARGQLGGTAGTGELFF.

The table lists this clonotype with a few counts. This chain joins TRBV3-1 and TRBJ2-5; no firm D call. V was shortened by 5 bases and J by 3 bases, with 4 bases between the two germline ends. The CDR3 consists of 11 residues. Germline V lookup: CDR1 LGHDT, CDR2 YNNKEL (reference sequence). CDR3 bases: TGTGCCAGCAGCATCAAAGAGACCCAGTACTTC. Its protein is CASSIKETQYF.

This clonotype was detected many times. The V gene is TRBV7-9, the J gene TRBJ2-7; D is perhaps TRBD1 or TRBD2 (5 bases each). V was shortened by 6 bases and J by 2 bases, with 17 bases between the two germline ends. This CDR3 region has 15 residues. CDR1 is SEHNR and CDR2 is FQNEAQ in the germline V gene (reference sequence). This chain's CDR3 is CASSRVGAPPYEQYF. CDR3 nucleotide sequence: TGTGCCAGCAGTCGAGTCGGGGCTCCACCCTACGAGCAGTACTTC.